This T cell receptor (beta chain) was found in a study of a mutant IDH1 vaccine in newly diagnosed glioma. Turning to the study itself: Patients were given eight vaccinations, scheduled in weeks 1, 3, 5, 7, 11, 15, 19 and 23. Vaccination followed radiotherapy alone by 4-6 weeks, or accompanied temozolomide cycles. Therapy received beforehand was radiotherapy, temozolomide, or both, with most patients given both.

Germline V gene data show CDR1 as SGHTA and CDR2 as FQGNSA. The trim removed 5 bases at V and 6 bases at J, leaving 14 bases unmatched. CDR3 length: 18 residues. The protocol was immunoSEQ multiplex PCR, while the TCRdb copy is restricted to in-frame clones and leaves out a portion. In the table there are around 57,000 clones, around nine tenths of which are singletons. This clone was counted between two and nine times. Its cognate antigen is unknown. Time point specified: week 11, during vaccination. Each dose of the vaccine consisted of 300 ug of mutant IDH1 20-mer peptide, with topical imiquimod. The sequencing here drew on PBMCs, taken from a glioma patient whose treatment included an IDH1 peptide vaccine. The J gene is TRBJ2-2, the V gene TRBV7-2, with 11 nucleotides matching TRBD2. The clonotype originates from a man in his forties with glioma. CDR3 sequence: CASSPGPLLAGDPGELFF. The DNA of the CDR3 is TGTGCCAGCAGCCCAGGCCCGTTACTAGCGGGAGACCCCGGGGAGCTGTTTTTT. Based on the CDR3 plus reference TRBV7-2 and TRBJ2-2, the full variable domain is GAGVSQSPSNKVTEKGKDVELRCDPISGHTALYWYRQSLGQGLEFLIYFQGNSAPDKSGLPSDRFSAERTGGSVSTLTIQRTQQEDSAVYLCASSPGPLLAGDPGELFFGEGSRLTVL.